The rows below give T cell receptor beta chains drawn from one sample of a study of OX40 agonist ivuxolimab in advanced cancers. The table came from immunoSEQ multiplex PCR; TCRdb's copy has only in-frame clones and leaves some out. The table has some 64,000 clones, 80% to 95% seen once; the top ten hold 23%. The source was CD4+ or CD8+ T cells sorted from blood, collected in a trial of the OX40 agonist ivuxolimab. These TCRs come from an adult with an advanced solid tumor such as melanoma, head and neck, liver or kidney cancer. Both conserved end residues are part of each CDR3. Each record gives: clone size, V gene, D gene, J gene, CDR3 protein, CDR3 DNA. D genes are given only for firm matches. Clone size is stated in some rows and not others, as once, few, many or a class when expanded.

clone_size: .; v_call: TRBV2; d_call: TRBD1; j_call: TRBJ2-7; cdr3_aa: CASSEGGRGRDEQYF; cdr3_nt: TGTGCCAGCAGTGAAGGGGGCAGGGGGCGAGACGAGCAGTACTTC
clone_size: .; v_call: TRBV30; d_call: .; j_call: TRBJ1-5; cdr3_aa: CAWSEGRYQPQHF; cdr3_nt: TGTGCCTGGAGTGAGGGGAGGTATCAGCCCCAGCATTTT
clone_size: .; v_call: TRBV9; d_call: .; j_call: TRBJ2-1; cdr3_aa: CASSVFFGTDNEQFF; cdr3_nt: TGTGCCAGCAGCGTTTTTTTTGGGACCGATAATGAGCAGTTCTTC
clone_size: .; v_call: TRBV5-6; d_call: .; j_call: TRBJ2-1; cdr3_aa: CASSLGLEQFF; cdr3_nt: TGTGCCAGCAGCTTGGGTCTTGAGCAGTTCTTC
clone_size: .; v_call: TRBV13; d_call: .; j_call: TRBJ2-3; cdr3_aa: CASSLVARGWADTQYF; cdr3_nt: TGTGCCAGCAGCTTAGTGGCTAGGGGGTGGGCAGATACGCAGTATTTT
clone_size: .; v_call: TRBV4-3; d_call: TRBD2; j_call: TRBJ2-1; cdr3_aa: CASSLTGTSGGLWSYNEQFF; cdr3_nt: TGCGCCAGCAGCCTCACAGGGACTAGCGGGGGTCTCTGGTCCTACAATGAGCAGTTCTTC
clone_size: .; v_call: TRBV6-1; d_call: .; j_call: TRBJ2-2; cdr3_aa: CASNEVFRAQNTGELFF; cdr3_nt: TGTGCCAGCAATGAAGTCTTCCGGGCGCAGAACACCGGGGAGCTGTTTTTT
clone_size: .; v_call: TRBV9; d_call: .; j_call: TRBJ2-6; cdr3_aa: CASSWGANVLTF; cdr3_nt: TGTGCCAGCAGTTGGGGGGCCAACGTCCTGACTTTC
clone_size: .; v_call: TRBV4-3; d_call: TRBD2; j_call: TRBJ2-1; cdr3_aa: CASSQDGREVYNEQFF; cdr3_nt: TGCGCCAGCAGCCAAGACGGTCGGGAGGTCTACAATGAGCAGTTCTTC
clone_size: .; v_call: TRBV7-9; d_call: .; j_call: TRBJ1-5; cdr3_aa: CASSLAQGSSNQPQHF; cdr3_nt: TGTGCCAGCAGCTTAGCGCAGGGGAGTAGCAATCAGCCCCAGCATTTT
clone_size: .; v_call: TRBV28; d_call: .; j_call: TRBJ2-1; cdr3_aa: CASREIGRSYNEQFF; cdr3_nt: TGTGCCAGCAGGGAAATCGGACGCTCCTACAATGAGCAGTTCTTC
clone_size: .; v_call: TRBV30; d_call: .; j_call: TRBJ2-2; cdr3_aa: CAWSVGSGELFF; cdr3_nt: TGTGCCTGGAGTGTCGGATCCGGGGAGCTGTTTTTT
clone_size: .; v_call: TRBV28; d_call: .; j_call: TRBJ1-2; cdr3_aa: CASTLRDEGSFFGYGYTF; cdr3_nt: TGTGCCAGCACTCTCCGGGACGAGGGATCCTTTTTTGGCTATGGCTACACCTTC
clone_size: once; v_call: TRBV7-9; d_call: .; j_call: TRBJ2-1; cdr3_aa: CASIPTSSGYNEQFF; cdr3_nt: TGTGCCAGCATCCCGACTAGTTCGGGATACAATGAGCAGTTCTTC
clone_size: .; v_call: TRBV28; d_call: TRBD2; j_call: TRBJ2-7; cdr3_aa: CASSLLAGGPYEQYF; cdr3_nt: TGTGCCAGCAGTTTATTGGCGGGGGGGCCTTACGAGCAGTACTTC
clone_size: .; v_call: TRBV6-1; d_call: .; j_call: TRBJ2-3; cdr3_aa: CASSEWGFGGTDTQYF; cdr3_nt: TGTGCCAGCAGTGAATGGGGGTTCGGGGGAACAGATACGCAGTATTTT
clone_size: .; v_call: TRBV10-3; d_call: .; j_call: TRBJ2-1; cdr3_aa: CAISEGMEGEIF; cdr3_nt: TGTGCCATCAGTGAGGGAATGGAGGGGGAGATCTTC
clone_size: .; v_call: TRBV4-1; d_call: TRBD1; j_call: TRBJ1-2; cdr3_aa: CASSWGQGTTYGYTF; cdr3_nt: TGCGCCAGCAGTTGGGGACAGGGCACAACTTATGGCTACACCTTC
clone_size: .; v_call: TRBV6-5; d_call: .; j_call: TRBJ1-5; cdr3_aa: CASTYRGGQPQHF; cdr3_nt: TGTGCCAGCACCTATAGGGGTGGCCAGCCCCAGCATTTT
clone_size: .; v_call: TRBV28; d_call: TRBD2; j_call: TRBJ2-5; cdr3_aa: CASSHPGVILAGGPETQETQYF; cdr3_nt: TGTGCCAGCAGCCACCCGGGAGTAATACTAGCGGGAGGGCCCGAAACCCAAGAGACCCAGTACTTC
clone_size: .; v_call: TRBV28; d_call: TRBD1; j_call: TRBJ1-2; cdr3_aa: CASSLPRDRSYYGYTF; cdr3_nt: TGTGCCAGCAGCCTACCCCGGGACAGGAGTTATTATGGCTACACCTTC
clone_size: once; v_call: TRBV6-1; d_call: .; j_call: TRBJ1-5; cdr3_aa: CASREQQGGNQPQHF; cdr3_nt: TGTGCCAGCAGGGAACAACAGGGAGGCAATCAGCCCCAGCATTTT
clone_size: few; v_call: TRBV19; d_call: TRBD1; j_call: TRBJ1-5; cdr3_aa: CASSISQGLSGLLSNQPQHF; cdr3_nt: TGTGCCAGTAGTATATCACAGGGGCTCTCAGGGTTATTAAGCAATCAGCCCCAGCATTTT
clone_size: .; v_call: TRBV7-3; d_call: .; j_call: TRBJ2-1; cdr3_aa: CASSLGLMNEQFF; cdr3_nt: TGTGCCAGCAGCCTGGGACTGATGAATGAGCAGTTCTTC
clone_size: .; v_call: TRBV2; d_call: .; j_call: TRBJ1-5; cdr3_aa: CASSVVAGAGQPQHF; cdr3_nt: TGTGCCAGCAGTGTCGTGGCGGGGGCGGGTCAGCCCCAGCATTTT
clone_size: .; v_call: TRBV9; d_call: .; j_call: TRBJ2-2; cdr3_aa: CASSVAGELFF; cdr3_nt: TGTGCCAGCAGCGTAGCCGGGGAGCTGTTTTTT
clone_size: .; v_call: TRBV27; d_call: .; j_call: TRBJ2-3; cdr3_aa: CASSLAAEPGTQYF; cdr3_nt: TGTGCCAGCAGTTTAGCAGCAGAGCCAGGTACGCAGTATTTT
clone_size: .; v_call: TRBV7-9; d_call: .; j_call: TRBJ1-5; cdr3_aa: CASSLQGNQPQHF; cdr3_nt: TGTGCCAGCAGCTTACAGGGTAATCAGCCCCAGCATTTT
clone_size: few; v_call: TRBV11-2; d_call: .; j_call: TRBJ2-2; cdr3_aa: CASSSTGELFF; cdr3_nt: TGTGCCAGCAGCTCTACCGGGGAGCTGTTTTTT
clone_size: .; v_call: TRBV27; d_call: .; j_call: TRBJ2-1; cdr3_aa: CASSWLGIDNEQFF; cdr3_nt: TGTGCCAGCAGTTGGCTAGGTATCGACAATGAGCAGTTCTTC
clone_size: few; v_call: TRBV5-4; d_call: .; j_call: TRBJ1-2; cdr3_aa: CASSDLRGVGYTF; cdr3_nt: TGTGCCAGCAGCGACCTCCGGGGGGTTGGCTACACCTTC
clone_size: .; v_call: TRBV30; d_call: .; j_call: TRBJ1-3; cdr3_aa: CAWSVNGNTIYF; cdr3_nt: TGTGCCTGGAGTGTCAATGGAAACACCATATATTTT
clone_size: .; v_call: TRBV6-5; d_call: .; j_call: TRBJ1-5; cdr3_aa: CASSYSSGQPQHF; cdr3_nt: TGTGCCAGCAGTTACTCATCAGGTCAGCCCCAGCATTTT
clone_size: .; v_call: TRBV7-6; d_call: TRBD2; j_call: TRBJ2-1; cdr3_aa: CASSLTPSGTNEQFF; cdr3_nt: TGTGCCAGCAGCTTAACGCCTAGCGGGACCAATGAGCAGTTCTTC
clone_size: .; v_call: TRBV28; d_call: .; j_call: TRBJ1-3; cdr3_aa: CASSLYGGPRDTIYF; cdr3_nt: TGTGCCAGCAGTTTATATGGCGGGCCACGAGACACCATATATTTT
clone_size: .; v_call: TRBV6-5; d_call: .; j_call: TRBJ2-1; cdr3_aa: CASSYGAVSSYNEQFF; cdr3_nt: TGTGCCAGCAGTTACGGTGCTGTGAGCTCCTACAATGAGCAGTTCTTC